What follows are 18 T cell receptor beta chains derived from one specimen sequenced in a study of CD8+ T cells in alopecia areata. Extraction of RNA preceded its reverse transcription into cDNA, which served as the sequencing template. The assay was immunoSEQ multiplex PCR, and TCRdb's table has in-frame clones only and misses some. The specimen has 270,000 or so clones, none found just once. Separation of pooled cutaneous lymph node cells was by sorting with CD4, CD8alpha, NKG2D, NKG2ACE and other markers. Sequencing was performed on CD4+ T cells sorted from a lymph node. The receptors were gathered from a C3H/HeJ mouse with alopecia areata. This line is of MHC haplotype H2-k.

This clone has more than one count but fewer than ten. Mouse gene names apply. The observed sequence ends 4 residues before the CDR3 terminus, with the missing tail filled in from the germline J gene. The chain couples TRBV2 to TRBJ2-4, with D perhaps matching TRBD2 (6 bases). CDR1 is LGHNA, CDR2 YSYQKL, per germline. There are 14 residues in the CDR3. V was clipped by 2 bases and J by 0 bases, with 6 bases between them. The CDR3 sequence is CASSQLGSQNTLYF. The CDR3 bases that were read are TGTGCCAGCAGCCAACTGGGGAGTCAAAAC.

This clone was detected a few times. Gene names and germline match the mouse. The CDR3 extends 4 residues past the end of the read, so its final part is completed from the germline J gene. The V call is TRBV5, the J call TRBJ2-4; 7 bases are a match to TRBD2. CDR1 is LGHNA, CDR2 YNLKQL, per germline (reference sequence). This CDR3 has 16 residues. The CDR3 protein is CASSQDQLGLKNTLYF. Partial CDR3 DNA: TGTGCCAGCAGCCAAGATCAACTGGGGTTAAAAAAC.

This clone was seen ten or more times. The gene names here belong to mouse. The DNA ends 3 residues before the CDR3 does, and the rest of the CDR3 is filled in from the germline J gene. Other DNA sequences from this sample encode an identical CDR3 as well. The V call is TRBV19, the J call TRBJ1-6, with D possibly matching TRBD1 (5 bases). TRBJ1-6 counts as an open reading frame of uncertain function. The length of the CDR3 is 13 residues. In germline, CDR1 is FNHDT, CDR2 SITEND (reference sequence). Trimming left V 2 bases short and J 6 bases short, with 6 bases between. Incomplete CDR3 DNA: TGTGCCAGCAGTATGAGGGGTAATTCGCCC. This sequence encodes CASSMRGNSP. The entire CDR3 sequence reads CASSMRGNSPLYF.

For this clone: Any gene name here is a mouse gene name. The CDR3 end lies 4 residues beyond the end of the read and is filled in from the germline J gene. The chain recombines TRBV5 with TRBJ2-2, with a possible D match to TRBD2 (6 bases). The V and J ends lost 4 bases and 3 bases respectively, with 12 bases between them. CDR1 LGHNA and CDR2 YNLKQL come from the germline V gene (reference sequence). The CDR3 contains 15 residues. Here the CDR3 reads CASSPRLAYTGQLYF. The sequenced part of the CDR3 DNA is TGTGCCAGCAGCCCCCGACTGGCGTACACCGGG.

This clone appeared a few times. All gene names here are mouse names. CDR3 protein: CASSIIGGSYAEQFF. The DNA read from the CDR3 is TGTGCCAGCAGTATAATCGGGGGGAGCTATGCT. The chain uses TRBV19 and TRBJ2-1; possible D gene TRBD2, 6 bases. The read halts 4 residues ahead of the CDR3 end, with the missing end drawn from the germline J gene. Trimming took 1 base from V and 3 from J, leaving 11 bases between them. There are 15 residues in the CDR3. Germline lookup yields CDR1 FNHDT and CDR2 SITEND (reference sequence).

The sample holds a few counts of this clone. The gene names here belong to mouse. The CDR3 end is not reached by the read, which stops 4 residues before it; the germline J gene fills it in. The chain joins TRBV19 to TRBJ2-5, with D possibly matching TRBD1 (6 bases). Looked up from germline, CDR1 is FNHDT and CDR2 is SITEND (reference sequence). There are 14 residues in the CDR3. The chain's CDR3 is CASSIRAGADTQYF. The sequenced CDR3 bases are TGTGCCAGCAGTATCAGGGCAGGGGCAGAC.

This clone was counted between two and nine times. Mouse germline and gene names are used. The observed sequence ends 4 residues before the CDR3 terminus, with the missing tail filled in from the germline J gene. This specimen includes other DNA sequences encoding the same CDR3. The chain carries TRBV17 and TRBJ2-5, with D unclear. The CDR3 loop spans 12 amino acids. Germline V CDR1 and CDR2: MNHDT, YYDKIL. Here the CDR3 reads CASSRDRDTQYF. CDR3 DNA, as far as it was read: TGTGCTAGCAGTAGAGATAGAGAC.

Details on this clone: The germline and genes are mouse ones. The CDR3 is cut off 4 residues early in the read; its end comes from the germline J gene. The V call is TRBV13-3, the J call TRBJ2-2; D possibly corresponds to TRBD1 (6 bases). Trimming stripped 3 bases from V and 0 bases from J, with 9 bases between. CDR1 and CDR2 from the germline V gene are NNHDY and SYVADS. This CDR3 is 15 amino acids long. CDR3 region: CASSGTAANTGQLYF. The sequenced CDR3 bases are TGTGCCAGCAGTGGGACAGCCGCAAACACCGGG.

This clone was detected only a few times. Germline and genes: mouse. The CDR3 goes on 4 residues after the read ends, and that part is filled in from the germline J gene. V usage is TRBV13-1 and J usage is TRBJ1-1; 7 bases match TRBD1. Germline V gene lookup returns CDR1 NSHNY and CDR2 SYGAGN. The CDR3 extends over 13 amino acids. V gave up 6 bases and J gave up 0 bases; unmatched junction bases: 2. CDR3 DNA, as far as it was read: TGTGCCAGCAAGGGGACAGCAAACACA. Its translation is CASKGTANT. The CDR3 in full is CASKGTANTEVFF.

This clone was found a few times. Germline and genes here are mouse. With the read ending 4 residues before the CDR3 end, the germline J gene is used to fill in that end. This chain uses TRBV1 with TRBJ2-2; 7 positions agree with TRBD1. V gave up 0 bases and J gave up 5 bases; unmatched junction bases: 0. Germline lookup yields CDR1 NSQYPW and CDR2 LRSPGD (reference sequence). The length of the CDR3 is 14 residues. CDR3 bases read: TGCACCTGCAGTGCAGAGACAGGGACCGGG. It translates to CTCSAETGTG. The full CDR3 protein is CTCSAETGTGQLYF. The complete variable domain, with remaining parts taken from reference TRBV1 and TRBJ2-2, reads VTLLEQNPRWRLVPRGQAVNLRCILKNSQYPWMSWYQQDLQKQLQWLFTLRSPGDKEVKSLPGADYLATRVTDTELRLQVANMSQGRTLYCTCSAETGTGQLYFGEGSKLTVL.

This clone was found a few times. Gene labels here are mouse ones. At the DNA level, this CDR3 is encoded by other sequences in the same sample as well. CDR3 sequence: CASSQDDWGYEQYF. CDR3 DNA, as far as it was read: TGTGCCAGCAGCCAAGATGACTGGGGCTAT. The V and J genes are TRBV5 and TRBJ2-7, with 8 bases that match TRBD2. The sequenced fragment ends 4 residues before the CDR3 boundary, so the rest is inferred from the germline J gene. Germline-derived CDR1 and CDR2 are LGHNA and YNLKQL (reference sequence). V lost 0 bases and J lost 3; bases outside the gene matches: 1. The CDR3 contains 14 residues.

A word on this clone: The genes and germline here are from mouse. The read gets to within 4 residues of the CDR3 end, and the germline J gene fills in the rest. The identical CDR3 is also encoded by other nucleotide sequences in the sample. The chain couples TRBV31 to TRBJ1-2; the D gene is possibly TRBD1 (5 bases). CDR1 is GKSSPN and CDR2 is SITVG in the germline V gene. V lost 3 bases and J lost 1, with 9 bases in between. The CDR3 is 13 amino acids. Partial CDR3 DNA: TGTGCCTGGAGCCCCGGACAAAACTCC. Encoded protein: CAWSPGQNS. The full CDR3 sequence reads CAWSPGQNSDYTF.

Concerning this clone itself: The germline and genes are mouse ones. The sequence runs out 4 residues before the end of the CDR3; the remainder is reconstructed from the germline J gene. The gene calls are TRBV13-3 and TRBJ1-2; D uncertain. V lost 4 bases and J 0 bases, leaving 13 bases between the germline ends. The CDR3 is 15 residues long. Looked up from germline, CDR1 is NNHDY and CDR2 is SYVADS. CDR3 DNA, as far as it was read: TGTGCCAGCAGTCCCCGACATCCTGCAAACTCC. It specifies CASSPRHPANS. The whole CDR3 sequence is CASSPRHPANSDYTF.

With regard to this clone: Gene names and germline refer to mouse. Read coverage stops 4 residues before the CDR3 terminus; the germline J gene supplies the remainder. Within the sample, other DNA sequences also encode this same CDR3. V usage is TRBV1 and J usage is TRBJ2-3; 7 bases align to TRBD2. Germline CDR1 NSQYPW, CDR2 LRSPGD (reference sequence). This CDR3 is built from 15 residues. Trimming removed 3 bases from V and 0 bases from J; junction bases left unmatched: 3. The CDR3 region is CTCSASGGSAETLYF. The part of the CDR3 DNA that was read is TGCACCTGCAGTGCTTCTGGGGGAAGTGCAGAA.

Remarks on this clone: Gene labels here are mouse ones. The sequenced fragment ends 4 residues before the CDR3 boundary, so the rest is inferred from the germline J gene. The same CDR3 also results from other DNA sequences found in this sample. The chain combines TRBV1 with TRBJ1-2, with 8 nucleotides matching TRBD1. CDR3 size: 14 residues. V lost 3 bases, J lost 1 base, and 1 base stayed unmatched. Germline CDR1 reads NSQYPW; CDR2 reads LRSPGD (reference sequence). This CDR3 reads CTCSAGTGNSDYTF. The CDR3 bases that were read are TGCACCTGCAGTGCGGGGACAGGAAACTCC.

Note on this clone: Mouse gene names and germline throughout. From the germline J gene comes the end of the CDR3, since the read stops 4 residues before it. This sample also contains other DNA sequences that code for the same CDR3. The V call is TRBV17, the J call TRBJ2-7, with TRBD2 matching 9 bases. Germline V gene sequence: CDR1 MNHDT, CDR2 YYDKIL. Trimming took 6 bases from V and 0 from J; bases not matched to a gene: 3. The CDR3 covers 14 residues. CDR3 residues: CASRTGGSSYEQYF. The CDR3 DNA, read in part, is TGTGCTAGCAGAACTGGGGGGAGCTCCTAT.

Notes on this clone: Gene names are the mouse ones. The read ends 4 residues shy of where the CDR3 ends; the end is completed using the germline J gene. Other DNA sequences in this sample translate to the same CDR3. The rearrangement links TRBV1 to TRBJ1-2; TRBD1 aligns across 8 bases. The germline V gene has CDR1 NSQYPW and CDR2 LRSPGD (reference sequence). The V and J ends lost 3 bases and 0 bases, in that order; junction bases with no gene match: 0. CDR3 size: 14 residues. The DNA read from the CDR3 is TGCACCTGCAGTGCGACAGGGGCAAACTCC. This translates into CTCSATGANS. The full-length CDR3 reads as CTCSATGANSDYTF.

In its sample, this clone was seen a few times. The gene names given are mouse names. The CDR3 bases that were read are TGTGCCACCCTCAGGGGAAACACCGGG. Protein: CATLRGNTG. In full, the CDR3 is CATLRGNTGQLYF. The gene calls are TRBV13-3 and TRBJ2-2, with D possibly TRBD1 on 6 matching bases. The missing CDR3 end, 4 residues past where the read stops, is filled in from the germline J gene. Looked up from germline, CDR1 is NNHDY and CDR2 is SYVADS. This CDR3 is 13 amino acids long. Trimming took off 9 bases at V and 1 base at J, with 10 bases between the two ends.